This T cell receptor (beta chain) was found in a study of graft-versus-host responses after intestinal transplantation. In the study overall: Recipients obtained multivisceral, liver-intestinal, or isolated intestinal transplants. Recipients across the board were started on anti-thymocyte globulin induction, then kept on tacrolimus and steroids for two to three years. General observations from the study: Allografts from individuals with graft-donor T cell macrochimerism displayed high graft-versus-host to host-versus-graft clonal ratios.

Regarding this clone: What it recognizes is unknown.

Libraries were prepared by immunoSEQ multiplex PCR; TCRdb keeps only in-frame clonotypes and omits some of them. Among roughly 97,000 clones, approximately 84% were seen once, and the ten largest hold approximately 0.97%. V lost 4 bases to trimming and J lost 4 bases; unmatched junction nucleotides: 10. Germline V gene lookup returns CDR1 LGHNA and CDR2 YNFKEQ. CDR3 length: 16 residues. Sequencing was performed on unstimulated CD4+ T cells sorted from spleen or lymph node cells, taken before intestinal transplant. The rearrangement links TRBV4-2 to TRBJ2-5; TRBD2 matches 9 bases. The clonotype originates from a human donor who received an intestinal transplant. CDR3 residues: CASSPRVAGVTETQYF. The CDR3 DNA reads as TGTGCCAGCAGCCCCCGGGTAGCGGGAGTAACAGAGACCCAGTACTTC.